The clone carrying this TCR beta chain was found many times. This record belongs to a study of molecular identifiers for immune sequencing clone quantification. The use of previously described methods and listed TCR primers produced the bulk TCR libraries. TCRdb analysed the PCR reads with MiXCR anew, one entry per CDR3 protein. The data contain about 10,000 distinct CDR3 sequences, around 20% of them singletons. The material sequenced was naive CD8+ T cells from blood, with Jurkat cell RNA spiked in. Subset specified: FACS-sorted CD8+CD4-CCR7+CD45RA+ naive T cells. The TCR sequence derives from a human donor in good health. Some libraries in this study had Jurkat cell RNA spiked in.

CDR3 coding DNA: TGTGCCAGCAGGGTGACTGGGGGCGGCAATCAGCCCCAGCATTTT. The encoded protein is CASRVTGGGNQPQHF. V usage is TRBV6-5 and J usage is TRBJ1-5; D might be TRBD1 (6 bases). Per the germline V gene, CDR1 is MNHEY and CDR2 is SVGAGI. Trimming cost V 6 bases and J 2 bases, with 14 bases left between them. The CDR3 length is 15 residues.